These 17 T cell receptor beta chains share one sample of origin, sequenced in a study of blood T cell repertoires in COVID-19. The table came from immunoSEQ multiplex PCR; TCRdb's copy has only in-frame clones and leaves some out. The sample consists of 200,000 to 300,000 clones, roughly 86% of them appearing once. Sequenced input: peripheral blood. All receptors derive from a woman aged 50 to 65 with acute or convalescent COVID-19.

The V gene is TRBV5-1, the J gene TRBJ1-5; 8 bases map to TRBD1. Germline assignment: CDR1 SGHRS and CDR2 YFSETQ. The trim removed 0 bases at V and 5 bases at J, leaving 4 bases unmatched. The CDR3 loop spans 15 amino acids. The CDR3 nucleotides read TGCGCCAGCAGCTTGGGAGGGACAGGAGATCAGCCCCAGCATTTT. Translated, it gives CASSLGGTGDQPQHF.

The chain has TRBV4-1 and TRBJ2-3, with D perhaps matching TRBD1 (5 bases). The CDR3 is 17 amino acids. Germline CDR1 reads MGHRA; CDR2 reads YSYEKL. The V end was cut by 4 bases, the J end by 5 bases, with 22 bases between. The CDR3 DNA reads TGCGCCAGCAGCCTGGCAGGTGCAGCTGGGGCTCAAGATACGCAGTATTTT. Translated: CASSLAGAAGAQDTQYF.

The chain couples TRBV5-1 to TRBJ2-1, with a tentative D call TRBD2 (6 bases). CDR3 length equals 12 residues. Germline CDR1 SGHRS, CDR2 YFSETQ. Deletions cut 5 bases from V and 4 bases from J, with 7 bases between. The CDR3 loop is CASREGYNEQFF. DNA of the CDR3: TGCGCCAGCAGGGAGGGGTACAATGAGCAGTTCTTC.

The rearrangement links TRBV5-4 to TRBJ2-1, with 13 bases that match TRBD2. The CDR3 runs 17 residues. In germline, CDR1 is SGHNT, CDR2 YYREEE (reference sequence). With 3 bases clipped from V and 7 bases from J, the junction kept 10 bases outside the gene matches. The CDR3 reads CASSSGLAGPGWNEQFF. The DNA for the CDR3 is TGTGCCAGCAGCTCGGGACTAGCGGGACCCGGGTGGAATGAGCAGTTCTTC.

The chain has TRBV18 and TRBJ2-3, with 9 bases matching TRBD1. Germline CDR1 KGHSH, CDR2 LQKENI. Unmatched junction bases numbered 2, after V lost 3 bases and J lost 4 bases. This CDR3 has 14 amino acids. CDR3 sequence reads: CASSPTGGPDTQYF. The CDR3 coding sequence is TGTGCCAGCTCACCTACAGGGGGCCCAGATACGCAGTATTTT. The whole variable domain, remainder taken from reference TRBV18 and TRBJ2-3, is NAGVMQNPRHLVRRRGQEARLRCSPMKGHSHVYWYRQLPEEGLKFMVYLQKENIIDESGMPKERFSAEFPKEGPSILRIQQVVRGDSAAYFCASSPTGGPDTQYFGPGTRLTVL.

V is TRBV5-1 and J is TRBJ1-2; 12 bases agree with TRBD1. V lost 0 bases and J lost 7; bases outside the gene matches: 22. CDR1 is SGHRS, CDR2 YFSETQ, per germline. There are 21 residues in the CDR3. CDR3 nucleotide sequence: TGCGCCAGCAGCTTGGTCGCGGGACAGGGGGCTTGGGGTTACCTCTCTACTGGCTACACCTTC. Translating it yields CASSLVAGQGAWGYLSTGYTF.

CDR3 coding DNA: TGTGCCAGTAGTAGGTCGGGCTACGAGCAGTACTTC. It codes for CASSRSGYEQYF. This chain links TRBV19 with TRBJ2-7; D not resolved. This CDR3 comprises 12 residues. The V gene's germline CDR1 is LNHDA and CDR2 SQIVND (reference sequence). V was pared by 4 bases and J by 3 bases, with 7 bases between.

This chain uses TRBV3-1 (or the pseudogene TRBV3-2) with TRBJ2-3; D might be TRBD1 (7 bases). V was trimmed by 0 bases and J by 0 bases, leaving 16 bases between them. Germline V gene lookup returns CDR1 LGHDT and CDR2 YNNKEL (reference sequence). This CDR3 has 18 residues. This CDR3 is CASSQDWGDRESTDTQYF. CDR3 coding DNA: TGTGCCAGCAGCCAAGATTGGGGGGACAGAGAAAGCACAGATACGCAGTATTTT.

The genes are TRBV24-1 and TRBJ2-7, with a possible D match to TRBD1 (6 bases). CDR1 and CDR2 (germline): KGHDR, SFDVKD. The CDR3 runs to 13 residues. Trimming cost V 9 bases and J 0 bases, with 11 bases left between them. CDR3 region: CATSGHFSYEQYF. The DNA for the CDR3 is TGTGCCACCTCGGGACACTTCTCCTACGAGCAGTACTTC.

The rearrangement joins TRBV6-2 or TRBV6-3 to TRBJ1-2; D gene uncertain. The V and J ends lost 2 bases and 7 bases respectively, with 8 bases between them. The V gene's germline CDR1 is MNHEY and CDR2 SVGEGT. The CDR3 is 12 residues long. This chain's CDR3 is CASSYGRAGYTF. As DNA, the CDR3 is TGTGCCAGCAGTTACGGGCGGGCTGGCTACACCTTC.

The chain recombines TRBV7-3 with TRBJ2-1; 8 positions match TRBD1. Germline V lookup: CDR1 SGHTA, CDR2 FQGTGA. This CDR3 spans 16 amino acids. V lost 5 bases to trimming and J lost 5 bases; unmatched junction nucleotides: 11. CDR3 sequence (DNA): TGTGCCAGCAGCCCAGACCGGGACAGGAGTCACAATGAGCAGTTCTTC. This codes for CASSPDRDRSHNEQFF.

This chain connects TRBV28 to TRBJ1-5; TRBD1 is a possible D gene (5 bases). Germline CDR1 and CDR2: MDHEN and SYDVKM. The length of the CDR3 is 16 residues. Trimming removed 4 bases at V and 6 bases at J, with 19 bases between. CDR3 amino acids: CASSSFQSGYSQPQHF. The CDR3 DNA reads as TGTGCCAGCAGTTCATTCCAGTCAGGGTATAGTCAGCCCCAGCATTTT.

This rearrangement joins TRBV5-1 to TRBJ1-1; TRBD1 might be the D (5 bases). The V end was cut by 4 bases, the J end by 1 base, with 5 bases between. Germline V gives CDR1 SGHRS, CDR2 YFSETQ. The length of the CDR3 is 12 residues. CDR3: CASSGQNTEAFF. In DNA form, the CDR3 reads TGCGCCAGCAGCGGACAGAACACTGAAGCTTTCTTT. The full variable domain, with the rest looked up from reference TRBV5-1 and TRBJ1-1, is KAGVTQTPRYLIKTRGQQVTLSCSPISGHRSVSWYQQTPGQGLQFLFEYFSETQRNKGNFPGRFSGRQFSNSRSEMNVSTLELGDSALYLCASSGQNTEAFFGQGTRLTVV.

This chain links TRBV29-1 with TRBJ1-5; 12 bases map to TRBD1. CDR1 and CDR2 (germline): SQVTM, ANQGSEA. Unmatched junction bases numbered 2, after V lost 7 bases and J lost 4 bases. This CDR3 has 13 residues. CDR3: CSGGQGANQPQHF. CDR3 sequence (DNA): TGCAGCGGGGGACAGGGGGCAAATCAGCCCCAGCATTTT.

The rearrangement joins TRBV5-1 to TRBJ2-7; D gene unclear. The germline CDR1 and CDR2 sequences are SGHRS and YFSETQ. The CDR3 totals 15 residues. Trimming cost V 0 bases and J 2 bases, with 12 bases left between them. The CDR3 region is CASSLAPGEPYEQYF. The CDR3 nucleotides read TGCGCCAGCAGCTTGGCCCCCGGAGAGCCCTACGAGCAGTACTTC.

This clone was seen a few times. V gene TRBV28 combines with J gene TRBJ2-6; 10 bases match TRBD1. CDR1 is MDHEN and CDR2 is SYDVKM in the germline V gene. The trim removed 0 bases at V and 2 bases at J, leaving 7 bases unmatched. There are 19 residues in the CDR3. The CDR3 sequence: CASSLWVGQGTAGANVLTF. Here the CDR3 DNA reads TGTGCCAGCAGTTTATGGGTGGGACAGGGGACTGCTGGGGCCAACGTCCTGACTTTC.

In its sample, this clone was seen a few times. The V and J genes are TRBV5-8 and TRBJ1-1; TRBD1 agrees at 7 bases. Germline V gene data show CDR1 as SGHTS and CDR2 as YDEGEE. The ends lost 4 bases at V and 4 bases at J; junction bases unmatched: 7. The CDR3 runs 14 residues. Written as DNA, the CDR3 is TGTGCCAGCAGCGCGACAGGGTTCGGCACTGAAGCTTTCTTT. This gives the protein CASSATGFGTEAFF.